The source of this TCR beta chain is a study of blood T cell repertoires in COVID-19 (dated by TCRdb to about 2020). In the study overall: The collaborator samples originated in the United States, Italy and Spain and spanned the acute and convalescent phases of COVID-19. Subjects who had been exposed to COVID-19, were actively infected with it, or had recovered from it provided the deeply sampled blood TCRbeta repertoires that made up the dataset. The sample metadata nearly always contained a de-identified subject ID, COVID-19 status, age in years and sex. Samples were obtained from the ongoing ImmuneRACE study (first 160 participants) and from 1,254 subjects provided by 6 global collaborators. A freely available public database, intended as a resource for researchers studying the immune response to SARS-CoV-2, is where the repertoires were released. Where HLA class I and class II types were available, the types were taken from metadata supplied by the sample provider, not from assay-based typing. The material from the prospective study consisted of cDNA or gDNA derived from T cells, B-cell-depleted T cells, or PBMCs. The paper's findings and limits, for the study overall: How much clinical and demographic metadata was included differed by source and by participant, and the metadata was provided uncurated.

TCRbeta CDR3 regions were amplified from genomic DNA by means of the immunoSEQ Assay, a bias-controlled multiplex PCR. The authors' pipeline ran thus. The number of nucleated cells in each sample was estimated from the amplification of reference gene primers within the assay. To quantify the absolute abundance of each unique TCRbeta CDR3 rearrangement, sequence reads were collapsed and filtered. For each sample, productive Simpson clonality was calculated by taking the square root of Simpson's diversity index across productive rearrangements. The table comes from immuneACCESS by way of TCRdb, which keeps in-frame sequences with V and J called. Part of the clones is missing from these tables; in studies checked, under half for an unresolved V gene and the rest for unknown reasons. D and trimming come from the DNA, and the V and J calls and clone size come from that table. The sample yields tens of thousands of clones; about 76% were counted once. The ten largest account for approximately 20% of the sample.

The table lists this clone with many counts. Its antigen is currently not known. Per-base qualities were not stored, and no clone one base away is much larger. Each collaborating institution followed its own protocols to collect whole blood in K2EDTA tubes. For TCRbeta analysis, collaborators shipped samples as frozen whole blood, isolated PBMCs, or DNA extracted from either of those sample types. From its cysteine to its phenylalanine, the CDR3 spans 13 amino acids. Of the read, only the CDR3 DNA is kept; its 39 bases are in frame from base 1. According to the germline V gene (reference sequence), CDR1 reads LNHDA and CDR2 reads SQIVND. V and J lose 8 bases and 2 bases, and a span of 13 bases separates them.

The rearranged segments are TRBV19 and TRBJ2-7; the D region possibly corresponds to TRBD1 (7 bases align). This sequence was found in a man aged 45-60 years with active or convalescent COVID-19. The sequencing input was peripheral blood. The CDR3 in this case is CASRRGPAYEQYF. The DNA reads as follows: TGTGCCAGTCGGAGGGGGCCGGCCTACGAGCAGTACTTC.